This TCR beta chain was profiled in a study of Graves' ophthalmopathy and Graves' hyperthyroidism. Study overall: Researchers obtained peripheral blood at initial diagnosis, before any treatment had begun.

Amplification of the TCR beta CDR3 regions used RNA transcripts (as template). HTBI primers primed a first-round RT-PCR, and a second-round multiplex PCR followed. TCRdb reprocessed the multiplex PCR reads with MiXCR, giving one entry per CDR3 protein. The data contain about 390,000 distinct CDR3 sequences, approximately 15% of them singletons. This clonotype was detected many times. There are 17 residues in the CDR3. CDR1 MNHEY and CDR2 SVGEGT come from the germline V gene. V was pared by 4 bases and J by 5 bases, with 23 bases between. The sequence was collected from a woman aged 18 to 35 with stable Graves' hyperthyroidism. The specimen was peripheral blood. The rearrangement uses TRBV6-2 or TRBV6-3 and TRBJ1-1; D unresolved. CDR3 nucleotides: TGTGCCAGCAGTTCGTACCGCCTGGGTAACGGGAGAACTGAAGCTTTCTTT. Translating it yields CASSSYRLGNGRTEAFF.